Listed here are 30 T cell receptor beta chains from one sample, sequenced in a study of vaccination and CD4 T cells after COVID-19. Cultured CD4+ T cell DNA underwent sequencing with the Oncomine TCR Beta short-read assay. TCRdb reprocessed the PCR reads via MiXCR and lists one record per CDR3 protein. This table holds 15,000 to 20,000 distinct CDR3 sequences, around 50% found once. Stated treatment: roughly 10-day PBMC culture with coronavirus spike peptide pools or control peptides (ViraFEST assay). No antigen has been assigned to these receptors. Sequencing was performed on cultured CD4+ T cells from blood. These TCRs come from a human donor with COVID-19.

The CDR3, as DNA: TGCGCCAGCAGGGGGAGAACGGAAGCTAACTATGGCTACACCTTC. It translates to CASRGRTEANYGYTF. The V and J genes are TRBV10-2 and TRBJ1-2; D remains unclear. CDR1 and CDR2 from the germline V gene are WSHSY and SAAADI. Deletions cut 6 bases from V and 0 bases from J, with 14 bases between. This CDR3 comprises 15 residues.

This clonotype has only a few counts. V usage is TRBV29-1 and J usage is TRBJ1-5, with D unresolved. The germline V gene encodes CDR1 SQVTM and CDR2 ANQGSEA. Trimming removed 4 bases from V and 6 bases from J, with 13 bases in between. The CDR3 spans 13 residues. CDR3 DNA sequence: TGCAGCGTTGTCTTGCAGGTGGGTCAGCCCCAGCATTTT. Protein sequence: CSVVLQVGQPQHF.

The V call is TRBV19, the J call TRBJ1-1; D remains unclear. Germline loops: CDR1 LNHDA, CDR2 SQIVND (reference sequence). The CDR3 runs to 15 residues. V was shortened by 0 bases and J by 4 bases, with 12 bases between the two germline ends. For the CDR3, the DNA is TGTGCCAGTAGTATAGATGGCCGGAGGGCCACTGAAGCTTTCTTT. Translated: CASSIDGRRATEAFF.

This clonotype appeared a single time. The chain has TRBV6-4 and TRBJ1-4; the D gene is possibly TRBD1 (6 bases). Deletions cut 5 bases from V and 7 bases from J, with 11 bases between. Germline values: CDR1 MRHNA, CDR2 SNTAGT. The CDR3 sequence is 13 residues long. The CDR3 sequence is CASSRGAGEKLFF. For the CDR3, the DNA is TGTGCCAGCAGTCGGGGGGCTGGTGAAAAACTGTTTTTT.

The V and J genes are TRBV7-2 and TRBJ2-3; perhaps D is TRBD1 or TRBD2 (6 bases each). This CDR3 region has 17 residues. Germline-derived CDR1 and CDR2 are SGHTA and FQGNSA. With 5 bases removed from V and 2 bases from J, the gap between germline ends came to 20 bases. For the CDR3, the DNA is TGTGCCAGCAGCCCCGAGGGGACGGGGGCCTACACAGATACGCAGTATTTT. This gives the protein CASSPEGTGAYTDTQYF.

The chain couples TRBV5-6 to TRBJ1-5, with no clear D. The V gene lost 1 base and the J gene lost 7 bases, with 15 bases spanning the gap. Germline CDR1 is SGHDT and CDR2 is YYEEEE. CDR3 length: 15 residues. In DNA form, the CDR3 reads TGTGCCAGCAGCTTGAGCATAAATCCGGGGCAGCCCCAGCATTTT. Its protein product is CASSLSINPGQPQHF.

Within the sample, this clonotype is large (0.1 to 1%). V usage is TRBV20-1 and J usage is TRBJ1-1, with 10 bases matching TRBD1. The CDR3 extends over 13 amino acids. CDR1 is DFQATT, CDR2 SNEGSKA, per germline (reference sequence). CDR3 nucleotides: TGCAGGGGGGGGACAGGGGTTGGCACTGAAGCTTTCTTT. Its protein product is CRGGTGVGTEAFF.

This clonotype was seen just once. The rearrangement links TRBV12-3 or TRBV12-4 to TRBJ2-2, with D possibly being TRBD1 (5 bases). The V and J ends lost 7 bases and 1 base respectively, with 10 bases between them. This CDR3 has 14 residues. The CDR3 spells CASNRQQNTGELFF. In nucleotides, the CDR3 is TGTGCCAGCAACAGACAGCAGAACACCGGGGAGCTGTTTTTT.

There are a few counts of this clonotype. V gene TRBV7-2 combines with J gene TRBJ2-2; D not certain. The V end was cut by 4 bases, the J end by 3 bases, with 12 bases between. Per germline, CDR1 SGHTA and CDR2 FQGNSA. The CDR3 extends over 15 amino acids. CDR3 residues: CASSSLNGDTGELFF. Written as DNA, the CDR3 is TGTGCCAGCAGCTCCTTAAATGGCGACACCGGGGAGCTGTTTTTT. The full variable domain, its missing parts supplied by reference TRBV7-2 and TRBJ2-2, is GAGVSQSPSNKVTEKGKDVELRCDPISGHTALYWYRQSLGQGLEFLIYFQGNSAPDKSGLPSDRFSAERTGGSVSTLTIQRTQQEDSAVYLCASSSLNGDTGELFFGEGSRLTVL.

The sample holds a few counts of this clonotype. The J gene is TRBJ2-2, the V gene TRBV2; 7 positions agree with TRBD1. The CDR3 runs 13 residues. Trimming took 6 bases from V and 5 from J; bases not matched to a gene: 3. The germline gives CDR1 SNHLY, CDR2 FYNNEI. The DNA for the CDR3 is TGTGCCAGCAGAAGGGGGCGAACCGGGGAGCTGTTTTTT. This codes for CASRRGRTGELFF.

This chain connects TRBV4-3 to TRBJ2-5; TRBD2 aligns across 9 bases. Unmatched junction bases numbered 10, after V lost 6 bases and J lost 5 bases. The CDR3 extends over 15 amino acids. The germline V gene encodes CDR1 LGHNA and CDR2 YSLEER. CDR3 sequence (DNA): TGCGCCAGCAGACGGACTAGCGACAGACTCGAGACCCAGTACTTC. This codes for CASRRTSDRLETQYF.

This clonotype was observed a few times. This chain connects TRBV12-3 or TRBV12-4 to TRBJ2-3, with 8 nucleotides matching TRBD1. V was pared by 5 bases and J by 7 bases, with 5 bases of the junction left unmatched. This CDR3 has 13 residues. CDR3 loop: CASSPGQANTQYF. In DNA, the CDR3 is TGTGCCAGCAGTCCGGGACAGGCGAATACGCAGTATTTT.

There are a few counts of this clonotype. This sequence joins TRBV28 and TRBJ1-1; D uncertain. The germline V gene encodes CDR1 MDHEN and CDR2 SYDVKM. The CDR3 extends over 12 amino acids. Between the trimmed V and J ends, which lost 6 bases and 4 bases, there was a span of 9 bases. The CDR3 spells CASRLPSTEAFF. CDR3 nucleotides: TGTGCCAGCAGGCTACCCTCCACTGAAGCTTTCTTT.

This clonotype came up a few times. The chain is built from TRBV25-1 and TRBJ1-2; TRBD1 might be the D (5 bases). V lost 5 bases and J 7 bases, leaving 20 bases between the germline ends. The CDR3 loop spans 15 amino acids. Germline loops: CDR1 MGHDK, CDR2 SYGVNS. The CDR3 spells CASSIPGTPVGGYTF. The CDR3 DNA sequence: TGTGCCAGCAGTATCCCCGGGACCCCTGTGGGTGGCTACACCTTC.

J is TRBJ2-7 and V is TRBV9; D gene uncertain. The CDR3 runs 14 residues. V was shortened by 0 bases and J by 0 bases, with 7 bases between the two germline ends. Germline-derived CDR1 and CDR2 are SGDLS and YYNGEE. DNA for the CDR3: TGTGCCAGCAGCGTAGCTCCTAGCTCCTACGAGCAGTACTTC. Translation: CASSVAPSSYEQYF.

The chain is built from TRBV7-8 and TRBJ2-4; the D gene could be TRBD1 or TRBD2 (7 bases each). The CDR3 is 19 amino acids. V lost 4 bases, J lost 0 bases, and 22 bases lay in between. Germline V gene lookup returns CDR1 SGHVS and CDR2 FQNEAQ. The CDR3 nucleotides read TGTGCCAGCAGCTCACAGCGAAACAGGGGAGGGCTAGCCAAAAACATTCAGTACTTC. Protein sequence: CASSSQRNRGGLAKNIQYF.

In its sample, this clonotype was seen once. This chain joins TRBV28 and TRBJ1-1, with 7 bases lining up with TRBD1. V dropped 6 bases and J dropped 7; count of bases not matched to a gene: 8. Germline V gene data show CDR1 as MDHEN and CDR2 as SYDVKM. The CDR3 runs 13 residues. The DNA of the CDR3 is TGTGCCAGCAGGAACAGGGGCCGAAGTGAAGCTTTCTTT. Translating it yields CASRNRGRSEAFF.

The sample holds one count of this clonotype. The chain uses TRBV2 and TRBJ2-1, with 8 positions matching TRBD2. Germline-derived CDR1 and CDR2 are SNHLY and FYNNEI. CDR3 length equals 15 residues. The V and J ends lost 4 bases and 4 bases, in that order; junction bases with no gene match: 6. CDR3 sequence (DNA): TGTGCCAGCAGTGGGGCGGGGGGCCTATACAATGAGCAGTTCTTC. Translated, it gives CASSGAGGLYNEQFF.

Regarding this clonotype: Germline is not matched at one junction end, which may reflect a read error. The rearrangement links TRBV6-1 to TRBJ1-2; no clear D. Looked up from germline, CDR1 is MNHNS and CDR2 is SASEGT. The CDR3 is 13 amino acids. The CDR3 protein is CASRGATNYGHTF. The CDR3 bases are TGTGCCAGCAGAGGTGCTACTAACTATGGCCACACCTTC.

J is TRBJ2-7 and V is TRBV7-9, with D perhaps TRBD2 (7 bases). Germline V gives CDR1 SEHNR, CDR2 FQNEAQ (reference sequence). Trimming pared 5 bases from V and 3 bases from J, leaving 17 bases between. The CDR3 is 15 residues long. The chain's CDR3 is CASSATGGPNYEQYF. CDR3 nucleotide sequence: TGTGCCAGCAGCGCCACGGGGGGCCCTAACTACGAGCAGTACTTC.

This clonotype was picked up a small number of times. V usage is TRBV6-1 and J usage is TRBJ1-1; D call uncertain. The V end lost 6 bases, the J end lost 1 base, and 9 bases lay between the germline ends. Germline V gene sequence: CDR1 MNHNS, CDR2 SASEGT. The CDR3 spans 13 residues. CDR3: CASRRAQNTEAFF. CDR3 DNA sequence: TGTGCCAGCAGGCGGGCCCAGAACACTGAAGCTTTCTTT.

This sequence joins TRBV6-2 or TRBV6-3 and TRBJ2-7, with no clear D. The CDR3 totals 12 residues. Germline V CDR1 and CDR2: MNHEY, SVGEGT. Trimming took 6 bases from V and 4 from J, leaving 10 bases between them. The CDR3 loop is CASSPTSYEQYF. CDR3 in DNA: TGTGCCAGCAGCCCGACCTCATACGAGCAGTACTTC.

This clonotype has a handful of counts. The V gene is TRBV19, the J gene TRBJ1-6; D gene uncertain. The CDR3 loop spans 14 amino acids. The V end was cut by 6 bases, the J end by 0 bases, with 6 bases between. The germline CDR1 and CDR2 sequences are LNHDA and SQIVND (reference sequence). The CDR3 spells CASRASSYNSPLHF. The CDR3 DNA sequence: TGTGCCAGTAGGGCCAGCTCCTATAATTCACCCCTCCACTTT.

This clonotype was detected once. CDR3 DNA: TGTGCCAGTAGTATAACCGACCCTAACTATGGCTACACCTTC. Its translation is CASSITDPNYGYTF. The rearrangement links TRBV19 to TRBJ1-2; the D is unclear. Trimming left V 2 bases short and J 0 bases short, with 7 bases between. The CDR3 has 14 residues. Germline V lookup: CDR1 LNHDA, CDR2 SQIVND (reference sequence).

The chain uses TRBV20-1 and TRBJ2-1, with 9 bases that match TRBD1. CDR1 and CDR2 (germline): DFQATT, SNEGSKA (reference sequence). The CDR3 extends over 12 amino acids. Trimming removed 3 bases from V and 9 bases from J; junction bases left unmatched: 3. The CDR3 loop reads CSASVTGGEQFF. The CDR3, as DNA: TGCAGTGCTAGTGTGACAGGGGGTGAGCAGTTCTTC.

This clonotype turned up a few times. This chain links TRBV7-2 with TRBJ1-1, with D possibly matching TRBD1 (5 bases). The germline V gene has CDR1 SGHTA and CDR2 FQGNSA. Trimming removed 2 bases at V and 4 bases at J, with 11 bases between. The CDR3 has 14 amino acids. Here the CDR3 DNA reads TGTGCCAGCAGCTTACAGGGCAGGAGCACTGAAGCTTTCTTT. It specifies CASSLQGRSTEAFF.

The J gene is TRBJ1-2, the V gene TRBV6-1, with unresolved D. The germline V gene encodes CDR1 MNHNS and CDR2 SASEGT. V was shortened by 3 bases and J by 4 bases, with 21 bases between the two germline ends. This CDR3 comprises 17 residues. This CDR3 reads CASSDVRSSPGPYGYTF. The CDR3 DNA reads TGTGCCAGCAGTGACGTAAGGTCTTCACCAGGCCCCTATGGCTACACCTTC.

This chain connects TRBV19 to TRBJ2-7; D ambiguous. Germline CDR1 LNHDA, CDR2 SQIVND (reference sequence). Trimming took off 0 bases at V and 3 bases at J, with 12 bases between the two ends. The CDR3 length is 15 residues. As DNA, the CDR3 is TGTGCCAGTAGTATAGATTTGGGGTCTAACTACGAGCAGTACTTC. Its protein product is CASSIDLGSNYEQYF.

This clonotype was seen a handful of times. The chain couples TRBV6-1 to TRBJ1-1; D is uncertain. V dropped 6 bases and J dropped 4 bases, with 12 bases sitting between them. CDR1 is MNHNS, CDR2 SASEGT, per germline. The CDR3 covers 13 residues. As DNA, the CDR3 is TGTGCCAGCAGCCAGACGGGGTCCACTGAAGCTTTCTTT. It codes for CASSQTGSTEAFF.

This clonotype was found a few times. The chain links TRBV5-1 to TRBJ1-1, with D perhaps matching TRBD1 (5 bases). The V gene's germline CDR1 is SGHRS and CDR2 YFSETQ. V dropped 4 bases and J dropped 4 bases, with 20 bases sitting between them. CDR3 length equals 16 residues. The CDR3 here is CASSPERSGLSTEAFF. CDR3 in DNA: TGCGCCAGCAGCCCGGAGCGATCAGGGTTATCCACTGAAGCTTTCTTT.